This T cell receptor beta chain came from a study of T cells in tuberculosis (dated by TCRdb to between 2018 and 2020). With regard to the full study: To characterize T cells specific for the mycobacterial lipid antigen glucose monomycolate (GMM), the study used CD1B tetramers together with high-throughput TCR immunosequencing. In a South African clinical cohort, IGRA-negative adolescents, IGRA-positive adolescents with latent tuberculosis and adults with active tuberculosis were compared, with ten to eleven people in each group. What the study reported, not specific to this receptor: With the diverse GMM-specific repertoire as input, a classifier achieved more than 85% accuracy (AUROC around 0.93), whereas GEM motif frequencies as input gave 55% to 75% accuracy. Clinical samples were selected based on the availability of cryopreserved specimens, with adults included as active tuberculosis cases and adolescents included as controls. Active tuberculosis TCR-alpha repertoires showed smaller mean NN-distances to GMM-specific TCRs than IGRA-negative controls, suggesting clonal expansion of these TCRs. The smaller NN-distances in active tuberculosis patients were driven in part by shorter CDR3-alpha lengths, while the difference seen for TCR-beta was not statistically significant.

Points on this clone: Its antigen target is currently unknown. The record has no base qualities; no much larger clone is one base away.

The cysteine opens and the phenylalanine closes a CDR3 of 14 amino acids. The CDR3 DNA has 42 bases and is translated from base 1. At the junction V is shortened by 6 bases and J by 2 bases, with 13 bases in between. CDR1 is given as MNHEY and CDR2 as SMNVEV, both from the germline V gene (reference sequence). TCR libraries were generated with the immunoSEQ multiplex PCR assay, using TCR-beta and/or TCR-alpha/delta assays for each sample. The amplified TCR libraries were sequenced using the Illumina high-throughput platform. Per the authors' processing: Clustering and dimensionality reduction relied on pairwise TCRdist distances among GMM-specific receptors from T cells that were either sorted ex vivo or expanded in vitro. Each clinical repertoire was assigned a mean NN-distance score, defined as the average TCRdist to the nearest 10% of tetramer-positive reference sequences. To compute GEM TCR motif frequency, the fraction of unique TCRs matching known GEM sequences by V/J usage and CDR3 length was calculated. Linear discriminant analysis with leave-one-out cross-validation, implemented in scikit-learn, was used to classify active tuberculosis. TCRdb carries this immuneACCESS record with in-frame sequences only. Its versions omit some clonotypes, under half of them owing to an unresolved V gene in the studies checked, with the rest unexplained. That table supplies the V and J calls and clone size; D and trimming were determined from the DNA. The sample table lists about 25,000 clones, approximately 90% of them with a count of one. The leading ten clones occupy roughly 15% of the sample.

At study entry, a tuberculin skin test and the QuantiFERON-TB GOLD In-Tube IGRA were used to screen adolescents for latent tuberculosis infection. Immunosequencing was performed on unsorted cryopreserved PBMC, with 100,000 or so T cells per clinical donor covered on average. Eleven high schools in the Worcester region of the Western Cape, South Africa, served as enrollment sites for adolescents aged 12 to 18 years. Ten M. tuberculosis-infected adolescents and roughly ten uninfected adolescents were selected, with the two groups matched for age and sex. PBMC from adolescents were isolated by density centrifugation from freshly drawn heparinized blood and then cryopreserved.

The rearranged chain carries TRBV27 and TRBJ1-2; TRBD1 is a possible D gene, resting on 5 matching bases. The sequencing sample was made of PBMCs. The sequence came from a donor aged 10-30 years with latent tuberculosis or without tuberculosis infection. Some clones in this sample may be carry-over from other donors' samples. At the DNA level, the sequence is TGTGCCAGCAGGCCAGGGAAAGGCAACTATGGCTACACCTTC. This codes for CASRPGKGNYGYTF.